A selection of T cell receptor beta chains follows, all from one sample in a study of cytomegalovirus exposure and HLA in healthy donors. The method was immunoSEQ multiplex PCR; TCRdb's version includes in-frame clones alone and lacks a portion of them. In total, the table holds tens of thousands of clones. Sequencing was carried out using PBMCs. The receptors originated from a man younger than 40 in good health and CMV-seronegative. Each CDR3 is given with its conserved first and last residue. D genes are given only for firm matches.

TRBV19 TRBD2 CASSIGAGVNTGELFF
TRBV6-6 TRBD2 CASSRLAGASYEQYF
TRBV30 TRBD1 CAWTRDRGGNQPQHF
TRBV6-1 NA CASSVTDTTYGYTF
TRBV5-1 TRBD2 CASSFLAGGNAYNEQFF
TRBV18 TRBD1 CASSPGQPFEQYF
TRBV30 NA CAWSAQGGYTF
TRBV7-2 TRBD1 CASSFDRGLNEKLFF
TRBV18 NA CASSPLDTTDTQYF
TRBV5-1 TRBD1 CASSTTPGTVYEQYF
TRBV19 TRBD2 CASSWTSVDEQFF
TRBV4-1 TRBD2 CASSQDPGKRGSGANVLTF
TRBV6-4 TRBD1 CASAQQGLGDTQYF
TRBV6-5 TRBD2 CASSRTSASSYEQYF
TRBV4-2 TRBD2 CASSQATTSGSDNEQFF
TRBV7-9 NA CASSFRGNEKLFF
TRBV5-6 TRBD1 CASSSRGKGEKLFF
TRBV7-9 NA CASSLGGVEAQYF
TRBV7-9 NA CASSYDRGSGELFF
TRBV11-1 TRBD1 CASSRTTGQETQYF
TRBV7-2 NA CASSLVLANNQPQHF
TRBV9 TRBD2 CASSVAPGGGSNYEQYF
TRBV25-1 NA CASSGTTGLPSPLHF
TRBV30 NA CAWSVASVNEQFF
TRBV4-2 NA CASSQDLVSADTQYF
TRBV4-3 NA CASSIRGNQPQHF
TRBV10-2 TRBD1 CASKRGTGMNTEAFF
TRBV27 TRBD1 CASRSGTGLNTEAFF
TRBV6-5 TRBD1 CASSPDRGRQEKLFF
TRBV4-3 NA CASSPNPEGRGTQYF
TRBV4-3 NA CASSQEVRTYEQYF